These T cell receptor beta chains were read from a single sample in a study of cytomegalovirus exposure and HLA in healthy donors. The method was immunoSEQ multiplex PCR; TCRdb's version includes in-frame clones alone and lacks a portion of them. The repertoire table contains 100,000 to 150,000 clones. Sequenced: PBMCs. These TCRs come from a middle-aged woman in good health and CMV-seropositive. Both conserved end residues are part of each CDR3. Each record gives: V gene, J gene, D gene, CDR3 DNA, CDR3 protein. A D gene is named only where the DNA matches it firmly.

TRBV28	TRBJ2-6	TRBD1	TGTGCCAGCAGTTCCGGGACAGGGAGAGCTGGGGCCAACGTCCTGACTTTC	CASSSGTGRAGANVLTF
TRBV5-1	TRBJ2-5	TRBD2	TGCGCCAGCAGCTTTAGCGGGAGTGAGACCCAGTACTTC	CASSFSGSETQYF
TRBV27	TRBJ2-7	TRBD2	TGTGCCAGCAGTCCATCGTTCGCGGGAGTAAAGGAGTACTTC	CASSPSFAGVKEYF
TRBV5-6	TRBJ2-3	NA	TGTGCCAGCAGCGTCGGCGGTTTTTCTAGCACAGATACGCAGTATTTT	CASSVGGFSSTDTQYF
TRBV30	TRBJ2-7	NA	TGTGCCTGGAGCGCGGTTACACGTAACCCCCTCTACGAGCAGTACTTC	CAWSAVTRNPLYEQYF
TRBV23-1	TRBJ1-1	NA	TGCGCCAGCCCCCGTGGGCGGGAGAGAGGTCCCGGGTTTGAAGCTTTCTTT	CASPRGRERGPGFEAFF
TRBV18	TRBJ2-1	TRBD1	TGTGCCAGTTCTCTGGGGACAGTCTACAATGAGCAGTTCTTC	CASSLGTVYNEQFF
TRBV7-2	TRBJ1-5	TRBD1	TGTGCCAGCAGCTTGGCCGGGACAGTTCAGCCCCAGCATTTT	CASSLAGTVQPQHF
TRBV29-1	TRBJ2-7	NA	TGCAGCGTCAAAGGTCCTGAGGATTCCTACGAGCAGTACTTC	CSVKGPEDSYEQYF
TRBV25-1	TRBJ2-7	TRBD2	TGTGCCAGCACCTCCGGACTAGCGGGGTACTACGAGCAGTACTTC	CASTSGLAGYYEQYF
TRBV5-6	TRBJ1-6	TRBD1	TGTGCCAGCAGCTTGGCGGGACAGGGTTTTAATTCACCCCTCCACTTT	CASSLAGQGFNSPLHF
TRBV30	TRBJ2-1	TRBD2	TGTGCCTGGAGGATCGGACTAGCGGGAGTCAATGAGCAGTTCTTC	CAWRIGLAGVNEQFF
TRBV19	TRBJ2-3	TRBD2	TGTGCCAGTAGCCCCGGGTGGAAGCGGGAGGGCACAGATACGCAGTATTTT	CASSPGWKREGTDTQYF
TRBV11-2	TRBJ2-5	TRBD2	TGTGCCAGCAGCTGGACTAGCGGGGGCCAAGAGACCCAGTACTTC	CASSWTSGGQETQYF